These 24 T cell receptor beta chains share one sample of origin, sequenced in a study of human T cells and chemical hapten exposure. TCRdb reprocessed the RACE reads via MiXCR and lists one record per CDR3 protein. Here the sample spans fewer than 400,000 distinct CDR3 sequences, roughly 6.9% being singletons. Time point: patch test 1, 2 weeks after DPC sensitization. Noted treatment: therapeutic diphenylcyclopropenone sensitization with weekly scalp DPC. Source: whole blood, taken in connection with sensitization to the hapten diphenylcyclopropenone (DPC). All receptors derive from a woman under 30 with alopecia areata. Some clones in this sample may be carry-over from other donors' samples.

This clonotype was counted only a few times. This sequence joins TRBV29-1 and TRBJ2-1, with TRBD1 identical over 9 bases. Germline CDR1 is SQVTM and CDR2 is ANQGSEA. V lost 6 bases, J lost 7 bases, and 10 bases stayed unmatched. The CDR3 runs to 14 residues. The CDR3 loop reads CSVYGTGHRNEQFF. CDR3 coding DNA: TGCAGCGTCTATGGGACAGGGCATCGAAATGAGCAGTTCTTC.

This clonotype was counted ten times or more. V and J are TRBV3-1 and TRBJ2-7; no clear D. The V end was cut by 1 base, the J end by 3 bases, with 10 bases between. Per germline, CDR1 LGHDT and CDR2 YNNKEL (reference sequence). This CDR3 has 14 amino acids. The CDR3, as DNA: TGTGCCAGCAGCCAAGCGAAGTTTCTCTACGAGCAGTACTTC. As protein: CASSQAKFLYEQYF.

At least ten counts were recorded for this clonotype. As DNA, the CDR3 is TGTGCCAGCAGTTTAGCCGGCCCGAATTCACCCCTCCACTTT. Its translation: CASSLAGPNSPLHF. The V call is TRBV28, the J call TRBJ1-6; D is uncertain. CDR1 and CDR2 from the germline V gene are MDHEN and SYDVKM. V was trimmed by 2 bases and J by 7 bases, leaving 9 bases between them. The CDR3 sequence is 14 residues long.

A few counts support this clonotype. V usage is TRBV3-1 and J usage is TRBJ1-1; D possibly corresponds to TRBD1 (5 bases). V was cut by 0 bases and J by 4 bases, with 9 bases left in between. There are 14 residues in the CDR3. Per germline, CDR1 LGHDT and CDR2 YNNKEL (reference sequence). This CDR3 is CASSQDSGCTEAFF. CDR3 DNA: TGTGCCAGCAGCCAAGATTCAGGGTGCACTGAAGCTTTCTTT.

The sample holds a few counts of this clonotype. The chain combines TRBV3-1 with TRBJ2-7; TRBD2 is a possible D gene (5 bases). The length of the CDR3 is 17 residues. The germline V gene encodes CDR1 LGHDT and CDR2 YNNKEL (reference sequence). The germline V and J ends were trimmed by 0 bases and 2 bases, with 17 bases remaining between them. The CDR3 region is CASSQDLSPGYTYEQYF. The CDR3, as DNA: TGTGCCAGCAGCCAAGATCTTAGCCCGGGGTATACCTACGAGCAGTACTTC.

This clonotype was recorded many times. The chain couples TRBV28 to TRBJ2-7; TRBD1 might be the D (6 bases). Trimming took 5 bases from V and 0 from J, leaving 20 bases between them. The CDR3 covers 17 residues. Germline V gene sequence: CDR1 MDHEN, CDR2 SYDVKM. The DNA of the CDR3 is TGTGCCAGCAGTCCCAACACCTGGACAGACAGCTCCTACGAGCAGTACTTC. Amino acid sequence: CASSPNTWTDSSYEQYF.

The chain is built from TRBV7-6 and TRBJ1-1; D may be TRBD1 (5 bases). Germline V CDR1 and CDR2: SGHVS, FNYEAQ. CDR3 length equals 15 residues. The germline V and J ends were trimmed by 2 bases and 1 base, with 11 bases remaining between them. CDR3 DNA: TGTGCCAGCAGCTTAAACGCAGGGTCGAACACTGAAGCTTTCTTT. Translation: CASSLNAGSNTEAFF.

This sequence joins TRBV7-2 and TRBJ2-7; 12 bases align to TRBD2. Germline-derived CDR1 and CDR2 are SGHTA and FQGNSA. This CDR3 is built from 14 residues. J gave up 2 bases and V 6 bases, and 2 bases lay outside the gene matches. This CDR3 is CASSRTSGTYEQYF. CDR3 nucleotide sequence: TGTGCCAGCAGTCGGACTAGCGGGACCTACGAGCAGTACTTC.

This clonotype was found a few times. The DNA of the CDR3 is TGTGCCAGCAGCCCGGGGGGCTGGGCGGGCGAGCAGTACTTC. Translation: CASSPGGWAGEQYF. The chain links TRBV11-2 to TRBJ2-7, with D maybe TRBD2 (7 bases). Trimming pared 5 bases from V and 6 bases from J, leaving 17 bases between. The CDR3 sequence is 14 residues long. Germline CDR1 and CDR2: SGHAT and FQNNGV.

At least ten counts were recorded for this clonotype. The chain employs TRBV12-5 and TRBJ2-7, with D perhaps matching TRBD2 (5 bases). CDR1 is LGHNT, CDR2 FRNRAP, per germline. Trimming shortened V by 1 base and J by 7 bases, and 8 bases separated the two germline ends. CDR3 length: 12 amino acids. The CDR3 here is CASGLGTGEQYF. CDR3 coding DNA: TGTGCTAGTGGTTTGGGGACGGGGGAGCAGTACTTC.

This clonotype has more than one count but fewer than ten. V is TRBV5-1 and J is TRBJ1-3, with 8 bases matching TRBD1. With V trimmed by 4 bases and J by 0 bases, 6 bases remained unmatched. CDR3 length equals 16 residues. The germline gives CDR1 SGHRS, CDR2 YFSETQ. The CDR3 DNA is TGCGCCAGCAGCACCGCCGGGACAGGCTCTGGAAACACCATATATTTT. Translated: CASSTAGTGSGNTIYF.

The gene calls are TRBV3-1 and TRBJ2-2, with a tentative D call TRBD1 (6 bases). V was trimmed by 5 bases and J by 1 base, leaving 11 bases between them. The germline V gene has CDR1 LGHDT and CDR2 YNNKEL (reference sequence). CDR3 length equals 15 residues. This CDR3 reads CASSNPGQNTGELFF. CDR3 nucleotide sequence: TGTGCCAGCAGCAATCCGGGACAGAACACCGGGGAGCTGTTTTTT.

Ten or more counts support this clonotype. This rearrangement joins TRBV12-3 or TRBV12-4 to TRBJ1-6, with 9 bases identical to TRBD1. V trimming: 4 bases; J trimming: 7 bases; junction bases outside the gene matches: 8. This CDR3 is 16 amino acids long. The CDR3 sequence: CASSSGTGRRNSPLHF. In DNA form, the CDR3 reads TGTGCCAGCAGTTCAGGGACAGGGCGGAGGAATTCACCCCTCCACTTT.

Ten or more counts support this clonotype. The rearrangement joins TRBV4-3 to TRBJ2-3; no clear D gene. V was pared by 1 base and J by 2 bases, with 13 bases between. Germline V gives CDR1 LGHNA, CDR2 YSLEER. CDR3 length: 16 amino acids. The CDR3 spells CASSQVTGRVTDTQYF. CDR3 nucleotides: TGCGCCAGCAGCCAAGTTACGGGTAGGGTCACAGATACGCAGTATTTT.

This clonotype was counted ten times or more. CDR3 in amino acids: CASSVGSGTPKLFF. DNA for the CDR3: TGTGCCAGCAGCGTAGGCTCCGGGACCCCAAAACTGTTTTTT. The chain uses TRBV9 and TRBJ1-4; TRBD1 might be the D (5 bases). V gave up 0 bases and J gave up 10 bases, with 13 bases separating them. In germline, CDR1 is SGDLS, CDR2 YYNGEE. The CDR3 is made up of 14 amino acids.

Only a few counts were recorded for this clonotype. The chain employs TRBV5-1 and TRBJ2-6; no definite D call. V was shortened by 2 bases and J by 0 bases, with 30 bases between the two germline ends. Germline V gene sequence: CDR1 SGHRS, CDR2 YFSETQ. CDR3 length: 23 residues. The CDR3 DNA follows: TGCGCCAGCAGCTTAAGGCGGATACAGTTATCGCTTTCCTTTACCTCTGGGGCCAACGTCCTGACTTTC. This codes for CASSLRRIQLSLSFTSGANVLTF. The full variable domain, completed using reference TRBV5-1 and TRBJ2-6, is KAGVTQTPRYLIKTRGQQVTLSCSPISGHRSVSWYQQTPGQGLQFLFEYFSETQRNKGNFPGRFSGRQFSNSRSEMNVSTLELGDSALYLCASSLRRIQLSLSFTSGANVLTFGAGSRLTVL.

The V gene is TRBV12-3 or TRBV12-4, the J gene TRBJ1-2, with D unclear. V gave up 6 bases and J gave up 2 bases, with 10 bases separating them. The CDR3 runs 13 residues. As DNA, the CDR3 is TGTGCCAGCAGACACGAGCCAAACTATGGCTACACCTTC. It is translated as CASRHEPNYGYTF.

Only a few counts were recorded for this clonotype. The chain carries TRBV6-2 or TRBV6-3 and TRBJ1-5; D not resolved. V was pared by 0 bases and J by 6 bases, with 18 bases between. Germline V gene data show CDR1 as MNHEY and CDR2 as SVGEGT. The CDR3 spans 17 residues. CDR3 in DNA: TGTGCCAGCAGTTACTCGAGGACGCCCAAATCAGGTCAGCCCCAGCATTTT. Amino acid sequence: CASSYSRTPKSGQPQHF.

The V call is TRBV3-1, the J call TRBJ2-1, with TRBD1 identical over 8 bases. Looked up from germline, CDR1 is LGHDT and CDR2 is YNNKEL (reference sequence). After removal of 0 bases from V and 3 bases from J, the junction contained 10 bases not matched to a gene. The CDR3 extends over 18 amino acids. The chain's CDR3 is CASSQDKRGQALYNEQFF. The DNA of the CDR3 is TGTGCCAGCAGCCAAGATAAAAGGGGACAGGCGCTCTACAATGAGCAGTTCTTC.

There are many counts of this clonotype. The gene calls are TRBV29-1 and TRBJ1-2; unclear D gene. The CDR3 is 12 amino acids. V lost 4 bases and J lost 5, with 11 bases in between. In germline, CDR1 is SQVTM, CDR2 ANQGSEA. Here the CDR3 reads CSVVRPPYGYTF. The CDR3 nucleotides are TGCAGCGTTGTTCGCCCCCCGTATGGCTACACCTTC.

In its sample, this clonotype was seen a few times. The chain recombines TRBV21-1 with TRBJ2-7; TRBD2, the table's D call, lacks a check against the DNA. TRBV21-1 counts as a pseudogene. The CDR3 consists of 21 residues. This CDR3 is CASSKRLFFKSSGGQFYEQYF. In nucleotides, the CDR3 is TGTGCCAGCAGCAAAAGACTCTTTTTTAAGTCTAGCGGGGGGCAATTCTACGAGCAGTACTTC.

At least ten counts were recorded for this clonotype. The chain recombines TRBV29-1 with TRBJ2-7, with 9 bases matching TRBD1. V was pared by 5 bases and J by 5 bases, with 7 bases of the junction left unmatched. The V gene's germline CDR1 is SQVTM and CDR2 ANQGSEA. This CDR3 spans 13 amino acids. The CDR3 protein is CSVLGTGLHEQYF. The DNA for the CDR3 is TGCAGCGTTCTGGGGACAGGGTTACACGAGCAGTACTTC.

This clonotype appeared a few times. The CDR3 sequence is CASSPGAKAGNTIYF. CDR3 coding DNA: TGCGCCAGCAGCCCAGGTGCCAAGGCTGGAAACACCATATATTTT. The rearrangement links TRBV4-1 to TRBJ1-3; D gene unclear. Germline loops: CDR1 MGHRA, CDR2 YSYEKL. Trimming took 4 bases from V and 2 from J, leaving 12 bases between them. The CDR3 consists of 15 residues.

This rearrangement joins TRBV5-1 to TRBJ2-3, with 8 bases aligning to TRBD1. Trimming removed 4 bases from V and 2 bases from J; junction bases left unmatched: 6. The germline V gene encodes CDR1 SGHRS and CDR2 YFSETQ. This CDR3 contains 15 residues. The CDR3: CASSVTGESTDTQYF. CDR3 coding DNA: TGCGCCAGCAGCGTGACAGGGGAGTCCACAGATACGCAGTATTTT.